Following are 27 T cell receptor beta chains from one sample sequenced in a study of CD8+ T cells in alopecia areata. The sample's treatment: oral pan-JAK inhibitor, 5-10 mg twice daily. Sequencing relied on a cDNA template that was reverse transcribed from extracted RNA. Method: immunoSEQ multiplex PCR; TCRdb's copy keeps in-frame clones and lacks some. The sample lists 200,000 or so clones, more than 45% occurring once. The sample in question was CD4+ T cells sorted from blood, obtained at week 24, from a patient treated with tofacitinib. The receptors derive from a human donor with alopecia areata.

This chain connects TRBV30 to TRBJ1-2; TRBD1 aligns across 7 bases. CDR3 length: 14 amino acids. V lost 4 bases, J lost 8 bases, and 13 bases stayed unmatched. Germline values: CDR1 GTSNPN, CDR2 SVGIG (reference sequence). Here the CDR3 reads CAWTRTGQSGGYTF. CDR3 sequence (DNA): TGTGCCTGGACCCGGACAGGCCAGAGTGGCGGCTACACCTTC.

The V call is TRBV15, the J call TRBJ2-7, with TRBD2 matching over 14 bases. Germline lookup yields CDR1 LNHNV and CDR2 YYDKDF (reference sequence). The CDR3 runs 14 residues. The V gene end was trimmed by 5 bases and the J gene end by 5 bases; junction bases not matched to a gene: 2. Here the CDR3 reads CATSLGLAGDEQYF. The CDR3 region has the DNA TGTGCCACCAGCCTGGGACTAGCGGGAGACGAGCAGTACTTC.

A few counts support this clone. V usage is TRBV27 and J usage is TRBJ2-7, with 7 bases fitting TRBD1. Per germline, CDR1 MNHEY and CDR2 SMNVEV (reference sequence). The CDR3 loop spans 15 amino acids. Trimming cost V 5 bases and J 0 bases; bases outside gene matches: 7. The CDR3 region is CASSMSGTASYEQYF. CDR3 DNA: TGTGCCAGCAGTATGTCCGGGACAGCCTCCTACGAGCAGTACTTC.

The chain couples TRBV29-1 to TRBJ2-5; 8 bases align to TRBD1. The CDR3 has 15 residues. J was trimmed by 1 base and V by 6 bases; bases with no gene match: 10. Germline V CDR1 and CDR2: SQVTM, ANQGSEA. Here the CDR3 reads CSVAGGIGGQETQYF. In DNA form, the CDR3 reads TGCAGCGTAGCAGGGGGCATTGGGGGCCAAGAGACCCAGTACTTC.

The chain uses TRBV4-3 and TRBJ2-7; D possibly corresponds to TRBD1 (5 bases). Trimming shortened V by 5 bases and J by 4 bases, and 12 bases separated the two germline ends. This CDR3 is built from 13 residues. Germline loops: CDR1 LGHNA, CDR2 YSLEER. The CDR3 sequence: CASSARVTYEQYF. In nucleotides, the CDR3 is TGCGCCAGCAGCGCCAGGGTAACGTACGAGCAGTACTTC.

The V gene is TRBV5-1, the J gene TRBJ1-1; D may be TRBD1 (6 bases). The germline gives CDR1 SGHRS, CDR2 YFSETQ. The CDR3 is made up of 16 amino acids. The V end lost 0 bases, the J end lost 5 bases, and 17 bases lay between the germline ends. The CDR3 spells CASSLESGGPWTEAFF. The CDR3 bases are TGCGCCAGCAGCTTGGAGTCGGGGGGGCCGTGGACTGAAGCTTTCTTT. Using reference TRBV5-1 and TRBJ1-1 for the parts outside the CDR3, the full variable domain is KAGVTQTPRYLIKTRGQQVTLSCSPISGHRSVSWYQQTPGQGLQFLFEYFSETQRNKGNFPGRFSGRQFSNSRSEMNVSTLELGDSALYLCASSLESGGPWTEAFFGQGTRLTVV.

This sequence joins TRBV6-5 and TRBJ1-6; no firm D call. This CDR3 is built from 13 residues. Between the trimmed V and J ends, which lost 7 bases and 8 bases, there was a span of 12 bases. The V gene's germline CDR1 is MNHEY and CDR2 SVGAGI. CDR3 residues: CASTVSPDSPLHF. CDR3 coding DNA: TGTGCCAGCACAGTCTCCCCTGATTCACCCCTCCACTTT.

The chain couples TRBV5-6 to TRBJ1-5; the D gene is possibly TRBD1 (6 bases). V dropped 0 bases and J dropped 6 bases, with 7 bases sitting between them. The CDR3 is 13 residues long. Germline lookup yields CDR1 SGHDT and CDR2 YYEEEE. As DNA, the CDR3 is TGTGCCAGCAGCTTGGACAGGGCTCAGCCCCAGCATTTT. Protein: CASSLDRAQPQHF.

The rearrangement links TRBV5-8 to TRBJ1-4, with a tentative D call TRBD1 (5 bases). CDR3 length: 15 amino acids. Germline CDR1 and CDR2: SGHTS and YDEGEE. Trimming took off 2 bases at V and 0 bases at J, with 8 bases between the two ends. The CDR3 is CASSFTQATNEKLFF. As DNA, the CDR3 is TGTGCCAGCAGCTTTACACAGGCAACTAATGAAAAACTGTTTTTT.

This rearrangement joins TRBV7-2 to TRBJ2-2, with TRBD2 identical over 13 bases. CDR1 is SGHTA and CDR2 is FQGNSA in the germline V gene. V gave up 1 base and J gave up 7 bases; unmatched junction bases: 6. The CDR3 contains 17 residues. CDR3 residues: CASSLGLAGGGGGELFF. In nucleotides, the CDR3 is TGTGCCAGCAGCTTAGGACTAGCGGGAGGAGGTGGCGGGGAGCTGTTTTTT.

V gene TRBV9 combines with J gene TRBJ2-1; D perhaps matches TRBD2 (6 bases). V was trimmed by 10 bases and J by 0 bases, leaving 11 bases between them. Germline CDR1 SGDLS, CDR2 YYNGEE. The CDR3 is 13 residues long. The CDR3 sequence is CAAGRCSYNEQFF. The CDR3, as DNA: TGTGCCGCGGGACGGTGCTCCTACAATGAGCAGTTCTTC. The complete variable domain, with remaining parts taken from reference TRBV9 and TRBJ2-1, reads DSGVTQTPKHLITATGQRVTLRCSPRSGDLSVYWYQQSLDQGLQFLIQYYNGEERAKGNILERFSAQQFPDLHSELNLSSLELGDSALYFCAAGRCSYNEQFFGPGTRLTVL.

V usage is TRBV29-1 and J usage is TRBJ1-2; 7 bases fit TRBD1. This CDR3 has 13 residues. The germline V gene encodes CDR1 SQVTM and CDR2 ANQGSEA. The V gene end was trimmed by 1 base and the J gene end by 4 bases; junction bases not matched to a gene: 3. CDR3 bases: TGCAGCGTTGAAGGGGGACAGCTCTATGGCTACACCTTC. Protein sequence: CSVEGGQLYGYTF.

The rearrangement links TRBV5-4 to TRBJ2-1, with TRBD1 as a possible D gene (6 bases). The V and J ends lost 4 bases and 5 bases respectively, with 10 bases between them. The CDR3 is 13 residues long. Per germline, CDR1 SGHNT and CDR2 YYREEE (reference sequence). The CDR3 reads CASSIDRNNEQFF. The CDR3 DNA follows: TGTGCCAGCAGCATCGACAGGAACAATGAGCAGTTCTTC.

This chain connects TRBV7-2 to TRBJ2-5; possibly TRBD1 for D (5 bases). The V end was cut by 2 bases, the J end by 1 base, with 11 bases between. CDR3 length: 15 amino acids. CDR1 and CDR2 (germline): SGHTA, FQGNSA. The CDR3: CASSLMVGPQETQYF. CDR3 nucleotides: TGTGCCAGCAGCTTAATGGTGGGGCCCCAAGAGACCCAGTACTTC.

The chain is built from TRBV7-8 and TRBJ2-1; 8 bases align to TRBD1. The V gene end was trimmed by 4 bases and the J gene end by 2 bases; junction bases not matched to a gene: 10. In germline, CDR1 is SGHVS, CDR2 FQNEAQ. This CDR3 region has 17 residues. The CDR3 region is CASSYRPVDRAYNEQFF. CDR3 bases: TGTGCCAGCAGCTATCGGCCGGTGGACAGGGCCTACAATGAGCAGTTCTTC.

This clone was observed a handful of times. The chain couples TRBV30 to TRBJ2-2; either TRBD1 or TRBD2 may fit D (5 bases each). Germline lookup yields CDR1 GTSNPN and CDR2 SVGIG (reference sequence). The CDR3 is 18 amino acids. V lost 3 bases to trimming and J lost 0 bases, with 20 bases between them. This CDR3 reads CAWRGLGDRSSNTGELFF. CDR3 coding DNA: TGTGCCTGGAGGGGTTTGGGGGACCGAAGCTCGAACACCGGGGAGCTGTTTTTT. Full variable domain (outside the CDR3, taken from reference TRBV30 and TRBJ2-2): SQTIHQWPATLVQPVGSPLSLECTVEGTSNPNLYWYRQAAGRGLQLLFYSVGIGQISSEVPQNLSASRPQDRQFILSSKKLLLSDSGFYLCAWRGLGDRSSNTGELFFGEGSRLTVL.

The J gene is TRBJ2-1, the V gene TRBV30, with D hard to call. Germline V gene data show CDR1 as GTSNPN and CDR2 as SVGIG (reference sequence). The CDR3 spans 12 residues. V shed 8 bases and J shed 7 bases, with 15 bases lying between them. The DNA for the CDR3 is TGTGCCCACGCAACAGCGATAAATGAGCAGTTCTTC. Protein: CAHATAINEQFF.

This clone was recorded a few times. The chain has TRBV7-9 and TRBJ2-5, with TRBD1 identical over 7 bases. The length of the CDR3 is 14 residues. Germline V gene sequence: CDR1 SEHNR, CDR2 FQNEAQ (reference sequence). With V trimmed by 5 bases and J by 2 bases, 5 bases remained unmatched. In nucleotides, the CDR3 is TGTGCCAGCAGCCCCCGGACAGGTCAAGAGACCCAGTACTTC. Protein product: CASSPRTGQETQYF.

This clone was counted only a few times. The CDR3 is CASGYRDYEQYF. The CDR3 DNA reads TGTGCCAGCGGTTACAGGGACTACGAGCAGTACTTC. The chain has TRBV7-9 and TRBJ2-7, with a tentative D call TRBD1 (6 bases). V was shortened by 8 bases and J by 3 bases, with 11 bases between the two germline ends. The CDR3 extends over 12 amino acids. Germline-derived CDR1 and CDR2 are SEHNR and FQNEAQ (reference sequence).

The DNA of the CDR3 is TGTGCCAGCAGTACGAGACAGGTCGGGGCTGGCTACACCTTC. Its translation: CASSTRQVGAGYTF. The rearrangement joins TRBV27 to TRBJ1-2, with D perhaps TRBD1 (6 bases). The CDR3 is made up of 14 amino acids. The V end lost 5 bases, the J end lost 7 bases, and 17 bases lay between the germline ends. The germline CDR1 and CDR2 sequences are MNHEY and SMNVEV (reference sequence).

The V and J genes are TRBV7-2 and TRBJ2-2; 9 bases map to TRBD1. Germline lookup yields CDR1 SGHTA and CDR2 FQGNSA. Trimming took 6 bases from V and 7 from J; bases not matched to a gene: 6. This CDR3 is built from 14 residues. This chain's CDR3 is CASSAGTGYGELFF. The CDR3 DNA follows: TGTGCCAGCAGTGCCGGGACAGGGTACGGGGAGCTGTTTTTT.

This chain links TRBV7-2 with TRBJ1-2, with TRBD1 matching over 7 bases. Germline CDR1 and CDR2: SGHTA and FQGNSA. This CDR3 contains 15 residues. Trimming at V came to 7 bases and at J to 0 bases, leaving 8 bases not matched to a gene. The CDR3: CASNRQGSTNYGYTF. In nucleotides, the CDR3 is TGTGCCAGCAATCGACAGGGTTCGACTAACTATGGCTACACCTTC.

This clone showed up just once. The chain couples TRBV30 to TRBJ1-2; TRBD1 matches at 8 bases. Germline lookup yields CDR1 GTSNPN and CDR2 SVGIG (reference sequence). Trimming cost V 1 base and J 8 bases; bases outside gene matches: 9. There are 14 residues in the CDR3. The CDR3 DNA reads TGTGCCTGGAGTGGGGGACAGGTTGAAGCCGGCTACACCTTC. As protein: CAWSGGQVEAGYTF.

The chain employs TRBV29-1 and TRBJ2-5; possibly TRBD2 for D (5 bases). Germline loops: CDR1 SQVTM, CDR2 ANQGSEA. The CDR3 is made up of 16 amino acids. The V and J ends lost 2 bases and 2 bases respectively, with 18 bases between them. CDR3 in amino acids: CSVETGKGYRQETQYF. DNA of the CDR3: TGCAGCGTTGAAACCGGGAAGGGTTACCGTCAAGAGACCCAGTACTTC.

This chain joins TRBV18 and TRBJ2-7; TRBD1 matches at 9 bases. With V trimmed by 6 bases and J by 3 bases, 6 bases remained unmatched. The CDR3 contains 14 residues. Germline assignment: CDR1 KGHSH and CDR2 LQKENI. CDR3 amino acids: CASSRDREHYEQYF. For the CDR3, the DNA is TGTGCCAGCTCTAGGGACAGGGAGCACTACGAGCAGTACTTC.

Here the CDR3 reads CASSQVQDGLVSDEQYF. The CDR3 nucleotides are TGCGCCAGCAGCCAAGTTCAGGACGGCCTAGTTTCGGACGAGCAGTACTTC. This rearrangement joins TRBV4-1 to TRBJ2-7; no definite D call. CDR3 length equals 17 residues. The germline V gene has CDR1 MGHRA and CDR2 YSYEKL. Deletions cut 1 base from V and 5 bases from J, with 21 bases between.

The genes are TRBV30 and TRBJ1-1, with a tentative D call TRBD1 (5 bases). This CDR3 has 16 amino acids. Deletions cut 3 bases from V and 0 bases from J, with 17 bases between. The germline V gene encodes CDR1 GTSNPN and CDR2 SVGIG (reference sequence). CDR3 DNA sequence: TGTGCCTGGAGACGGGACCGACGCCTCATGAACACTGAAGCTTTCTTT. Translated, it gives CAWRRDRRLMNTEAFF.